Following are 27 T cell receptor beta chains from one sample sequenced in a study of post-analysis software for immune sequencing data. The study's findings and limits: Patients used about five TRBV segments, including TRBV5-6, TRBV5-1 and TRBV20-1, more often than controls.

No antigen is known for these receptors. The TCR beta cDNA libraries contained unique molecular identifiers. TCRdb reprocessed the PCR reads with MiXCR, giving one entry per CDR3 protein. The sample records roughly 800,000 distinct CDR3 sequences, about 32% being singletons. The sequenced sample consisted of blood. The receptors come from a girl under 18 with multiple sclerosis.

In nucleotides, the CDR3 is TGTGCCAGCAGTTTAAGTAGAGCGACCACAGATACGCAGTATTTT. It yields the protein CASSLSRATTDTQYF. The chain joins TRBV12-3 or TRBV12-4 to TRBJ2-3; D uncertain. The CDR3 is made up of 15 amino acids. Trimming cost V 2 bases and J 2 bases, with 11 bases left between them.

This clonotype was seen a single time. This chain connects TRBV7-2 to TRBJ1-5; D might be TRBD1 (6 bases). CDR3 length equals 16 residues. CDR1 SGHTA and CDR2 FQGNSA come from the germline V gene. V lost 5 bases and J lost 3, with 17 bases in between. This chain's CDR3 is CASSVTGQTFNQPQHF. CDR3 DNA sequence: TGTGCCAGCAGCGTAACTGGACAGACTTTCAATCAGCCCCAGCATTTT.

Notes on this clonotype: It may be a read error: a sequence one base away is much more abundant. The chain recombines TRBV20-1 with TRBJ2-7; D remains ambiguous. The germline gives CDR1 DFQATT, CDR2 SNEGSKA (reference sequence). Trimming stripped 6 bases from V and 12 bases from J, with 21 bases between. The CDR3 has 12 amino acids. The CDR3 loop is CSAQRGPETRYF. CDR3 sequence (DNA): TGCAGTGCCCAACGCGGTCCGGAGACCCGGTACTTC.

This clonotype was counted a few times. The rearrangement joins TRBV7-6 to TRBJ1-1, with D tentatively TRBD1 (5 bases). Trimming took off 4 bases at V and 4 bases at J, with 16 bases between the two ends. The CDR3 spans 15 residues. Germline-derived CDR1 and CDR2 are SGHVS and FNYEAQ. CDR3 residues: CASSSARDGGTEAFF. The CDR3 DNA reads as TGTGCCAGCAGCTCTGCGAGGGACGGAGGCACTGAAGCTTTCTTT. The full variable domain, in which reference TRBV7-6 and TRBJ1-1 provide the parts outside the CDR3, is GAGVSQSPRYKVTKRGQDVALRCDPISGHVSLYWYRQALGQGPEFLTYFNYEAQQDKSGLPNDRFSAERPEGSISTLTIQRTEQRDSAMYRCASSSARDGGTEAFFGQGTRLTVV.

This chain joins TRBV7-9 and TRBJ2-1, with 8 bases aligning to TRBD1. CDR1 is SEHNR, CDR2 FQNEAQ, per germline (reference sequence). The V segment lost 4 bases and the J segment 7 bases; nucleotides outside the gene matches: 9. CDR3 size: 15 residues. The CDR3 is CASSSRQGILNEQFF. In DNA form, the CDR3 reads TGTGCCAGCAGCTCCCGACAGGGGATCTTAAATGAGCAGTTCTTC.

This chain joins TRBV28 and TRBJ2-3; D is perhaps TRBD1 or TRBD2 (6 bases each). The CDR3 totals 17 residues. Germline lookup yields CDR1 MDHEN and CDR2 SYDVKM. Trimming stripped 3 bases from V and 0 bases from J, with 16 bases between. In nucleotides, the CDR3 is TGTGCCAGCAGTTTTGTGGGGGGACACCATAGCACAGATACGCAGTATTTT. Amino acid sequence: CASSFVGGHHSTDTQYF.

This clonotype was counted at least ten times. The chain is built from TRBV4-3 and TRBJ2-3; TRBD2 matches at 9 bases. The trim removed 1 base at V and 8 bases at J, leaving 7 bases unmatched. The CDR3 has 15 residues. CDR1 LGHNA and CDR2 YSLEER come from the germline V gene. The CDR3 here is CASSQGSGSGATQYF. The DNA for the CDR3 is TGCGCCAGCAGCCAAGGTAGCGGGAGCGGGGCTACGCAGTATTTT.

This clonotype has only a few counts. The J gene is TRBJ1-3, the V gene TRBV27; 7 bases map to TRBD1. Germline V gene data show CDR1 as MNHEY and CDR2 as SMNVEV (reference sequence). J lost 0 bases, V lost 5 bases, and 16 bases had no gene match. The CDR3 covers 19 residues. CDR3 bases: TGTGCCAGCAGTCAGACTATCACTCCGACAGGGTTCTCTGGAAACACCATATATTTT. Its translation is CASSQTITPTGFSGNTIYF.

The V gene is TRBV4-3, the J gene TRBJ1-4; a weak D match, TRBD1 (5 bases). The CDR3 length is 15 residues. CDR1 is LGHNA, CDR2 YSLEER, per germline. Trimming took off 4 bases at V and 8 bases at J, with 17 bases between the two ends. The CDR3 sequence is CASSPEARDPEKLFF. CDR3 bases: TGCGCCAGCAGCCCAGAAGCCCGGGACCCCGAAAAACTGTTTTTT.

This clonotype has at least ten counts. V gene TRBV29-1 combines with J gene TRBJ2-5; 7 bases are a match to TRBD2. V dropped 7 bases and J dropped 5; count of bases not matched to a gene: 4. Per germline, CDR1 SQVTM and CDR2 ANQGSEA. This CDR3 contains 11 residues. The CDR3 here is CSAGLTETQYF. The DNA of the CDR3 is TGCAGCGCGGGACTAACGGAGACCCAGTACTTC.

This chain connects TRBV29-1 to TRBJ1-1; D gene ambiguous. The CDR3 spans 14 residues. CDR1 and CDR2 from the germline V gene are SQVTM and ANQGSEA. Trimming removed 5 bases at V and 1 base at J, with 14 bases between. CDR3 in amino acids: CSVFGVVENTEAFF. The CDR3 DNA reads as TGCAGCGTTTTCGGGGTTGTGGAGAACACTGAAGCTTTCTTT.

This clonotype was found once. A clone one base away is much larger, so this may be a read error. The chain joins TRBV4-1 to TRBJ2-1; TRBD1 is a possible D gene (5 bases). The CDR3 totals 16 residues. CDR1 is MGHRA, CDR2 YSYEKL, per germline. The CDR3 DNA reads as TGCGCCGGCAGCCAAAAGGGGCACCCGACCCCCAATGAGCAGTTCTTC. It specifies CAGSQKGHPTPNEQFF.

This clonotype turned up a few times. The V and J genes are TRBV29-1 and TRBJ1-4; D is unresolved. Per germline, CDR1 SQVTM and CDR2 ANQGSEA. V was pared by 5 bases and J by 0 bases, with 13 bases between. The CDR3 is 15 amino acids. CDR3 nucleotide sequence: TGCAGCGTTACGGCCGGCCATGCAACTAATGAAAAACTGTTTTTT. This encodes CSVTAGHATNEKLFF.

This chain uses TRBV2 with TRBJ2-5; maybe TRBD2 (6 bases). Trimming shortened V by 6 bases and J by 9 bases, and 11 bases separated the two germline ends. From germline, CDR1 is SNHLY and CDR2 FYNNEI. The CDR3 extends over 11 amino acids. CDR3 bases: TGTGCCAGCAGACGCGGGGAGCCCCAGTACTTC. Translated: CASRRGEPQYF.

The CDR3 DNA follows: TGTGCCAGCAGCTTAGATAAGGGGGCGTACAATGAGCAGTTCTTC. It specifies CASSLDKGAYNEQFF. The J gene is TRBJ2-1, the V gene TRBV11-2; TRBD1 matches 7 bases. This CDR3 has 15 amino acids. Unmatched junction bases numbered 3, after V lost 0 bases and J lost 4 bases. The germline V gene encodes CDR1 SGHAT and CDR2 FQNNGV.

This clonotype was seen a handful of times. The chain is built from TRBV6-6 and TRBJ2-7; D is unresolved. The CDR3 sequence is 16 residues long. Trimming cost V 0 bases and J 1 base, with 13 bases left between them. Germline lookup yields CDR1 MNHNY and CDR2 SVGAGI (reference sequence). The CDR3 nucleotides are TGTGCCAGCAGTTACTCATGGACGCCCCCATCCTACGAGCAGTACTTC. The encoded protein is CASSYSWTPPSYEQYF.

This chain joins TRBV18 and TRBJ2-7; D is perhaps TRBD1 (5 bases). Germline lookup yields CDR1 KGHSH and CDR2 LQKENI. This CDR3 spans 13 amino acids. V was clipped by 2 bases and J by 5 bases, with 10 bases between them. This CDR3 is CASSPSRADEQYF. For the CDR3, the DNA is TGTGCCAGCTCACCAAGCAGGGCAGACGAGCAGTACTTC.

This clonotype was seen only a few times. V gene TRBV7-2 combines with J gene TRBJ2-1; 8 bases fit TRBD2. This CDR3 contains 14 residues. Germline loops: CDR1 SGHTA, CDR2 FQGNSA. After removal of 6 bases from V and 7 bases from J, the junction contained 8 bases not matched to a gene. The CDR3 coding sequence is TGTGCCAGCAGGTCGGGAGGGCCAAGGAATGAGCAGTTCTTC. It codes for CASRSGGPRNEQFF. The complete variable domain, with remaining parts taken from reference TRBV7-2 and TRBJ2-1, reads GAGVSQSPSNKVTEKGKDVELRCDPISGHTALYWYRQSLGQGLEFLIYFQGNSAPDKSGLPSDRFSAERTGGSVSTLTIQRTQQEDSAVYLCASRSGGPRNEQFFGPGTRLTVL.

This clonotype was observed once. The rearrangement joins TRBV3-1 to TRBJ2-2, with unresolved D. Trimming pared 4 bases from V and 7 bases from J, leaving 10 bases between. CDR3 length: 13 amino acids. Germline V gives CDR1 LGHDT, CDR2 YNNKEL (reference sequence). The CDR3 bases are TGTGCCAGCAGCCTAAGACGGAGCGGGGAGCTGTTTTTT. Translated, it gives CASSLRRSGELFF.

This clonotype was counted only a few times. The V call is TRBV5-5, the J call TRBJ1-5; D is undetermined. Looked up from germline, CDR1 is SGHKS and CDR2 is YYEKEE (reference sequence). This CDR3 has 17 residues. V lost 4 bases, J lost 0 bases, and 17 bases lay in between. The CDR3 spells CASSPFGPGSSNQPQHF. The DNA for the CDR3 is TGTGCCAGCAGCCCCTTCGGTCCGGGTTCTAGCAATCAGCCCCAGCATTTT.

This chain connects TRBV29-1 to TRBJ2-7; D call uncertain. This CDR3 region has 10 residues. The germline CDR1 and CDR2 sequences are SQVTM and ANQGSEA. Trimming removed 5 bases at V and 6 bases at J, with 8 bases between. CDR3 sequence (DNA): TGCAGCGTTTTCCGCGGCGAGCAGTACTTC. It specifies CSVFRGEQYF.

In the case of this clonotype: An end of the junction does not agree with germline; a read error may underlie this. J is TRBJ2-5 and V is TRBV4-3; TRBD2 is a possible D gene (6 bases). Germline V CDR1 and CDR2: LGHNA, YSLEER. The CDR3 covers 13 residues. The DNA for the CDR3 is TGCGTCAGCAGCCAAGCCTTGTTAGCGGCCCAGTACTTC. Protein: CVSSQALLAAQYF.

The rearrangement joins TRBV10-3 to TRBJ2-2; the D is unclear. Trimming stripped 7 bases from V and 3 bases from J, with 9 bases between. The CDR3 consists of 13 residues. CDR1 is ENHRY and CDR2 is SYGVKD in the germline V gene. In DNA form, the CDR3 reads TGTGCCATCAAAAATGGGGACACCGGGGAGCTGTTTTTT. Protein sequence: CAIKNGDTGELFF.

This clonotype has only a few counts. The chain couples TRBV28 to TRBJ2-5; 13 bases align to TRBD2. The DNA end is a closer match to TRBJ2-7, so the J assignment may be wrong. Germline V gives CDR1 MDHEN, CDR2 SYDVKM. The CDR3 sequence is 15 residues long. CDR3 sequence reads: CASSSWTSGGSEQYF. CDR3 in DNA: TGTGCCAGCAGCTCTTGGACTAGCGGGGGATCCGAGCAGTACTTC.

Of note for this clonotype: A much larger clone lies one base from this, so it may be a read error. The V gene is TRBV7-2, the J gene TRBJ2-7; tentatively, D is TRBD2 (6 bases). V was clipped by 5 bases and J by 6 bases, with 17 bases between them. CDR3 length: 14 amino acids. Germline assignment: CDR1 SGHTA and CDR2 FQGNSA. The CDR3 DNA is TGTGCCAGCAGCGTAGACGGGAGAGGGCGCGAGCAGTACTTC. Translating gives CASSVDGRGREQYF.

This clonotype has more than one count but fewer than ten. The chain is built from TRBV7-2 and TRBJ2-5; tentatively, D is TRBD1 or TRBD2 (5 bases each). Germline V gives CDR1 SGHTA, CDR2 FQGNSA. The CDR3 totals 15 residues. Trimming removed 2 bases at V and 5 bases at J, with 15 bases between. This chain's CDR3 is CASSLRGRADETQYF. DNA for the CDR3: TGTGCCAGCAGCTTACGGGGCCGGGCGGATGAGACCCAGTACTTC.

This rearrangement joins TRBV12-5 to TRBJ1-2; 7 nucleotides agree with TRBD1. Germline CDR1 reads LGHNT; CDR2 reads FRNRAP. This CDR3 is 14 amino acids long. Trimming at V came to 5 bases and at J to 3 bases, leaving 6 bases not matched to a gene. The CDR3 DNA is TGTGCTAGTGGTCCTGGGACAGACGACTATGGCTACACCTTC. This codes for CASGPGTDDYGYTF.